The rows below give T cell receptor beta chains drawn from one sample of a study of post-analysis software for immune sequencing data. TCRdb independently ran MiXCR on the PCR reads; one entry per CDR3 protein. The sample has about 560,000 distinct CDR3 sequences; 44% are singletons. The sequenced sample consisted of blood. The source is a girl aged 10-17 years with multiple sclerosis. Each CDR3 is given without its conserved first and last residue. The D gene is left open where the match is weak.

cdr3_aa d_call j_call v_call
ATSDVAGGPYEQY TRBD2 TRBJ2-7 TRBV24-1
ASSDAPGQGFAGYT TRBD1 TRBJ1-2 TRBV6-4
ASAIRSAGKSWGYGYT NA TRBJ1-2 TRBV6-1
ASSDWGQGPSGYT TRBD1 TRBJ1-2 TRBV2
ASSYTPPKDYT NA TRBJ1-2 TRBV6-6
AISVQGWVEEQY NA TRBJ2-7 TRBV10-3
ASSLKAGAGVNWEQY NA TRBJ2-7 TRBV12-3/TRBV12-4
ASSSDILAYEQY NA TRBJ2-7 TRBV7-9
AISEASGGQETQY TRBD2 TRBJ2-5 TRBV10-3
ASSLGPGQAGTEAF TRBD1 TRBJ1-1 TRBV5-1
STSVTQWNEQF NA TRBJ2-1 TRBV20-1
ASRRDSKYNEQF TRBD1 TRBJ2-1 TRBV12-3/TRBV12-4
ASSEGVLAGPADTQY TRBD2 TRBJ2-3 TRBV6-1
ASSPTWGRGTDTQY NA TRBJ2-3 TRBV11-3
ASSEGQTEY TRBD1 TRBJ2-7 TRBV5-1
AISERGFQETQY NA TRBJ2-5 TRBV10-3
ASSQPAGGTDTQY NA TRBJ2-3 TRBV4-1
ASSLAIYGGRPDGYT NA TRBJ1-2 TRBV5-1
ASTERGAKNIQY NA TRBJ2-4 TRBV2
ASSWTSGSRETRY TRBD2 TRBJ2-5 TRBV7-2
ASSQDWTGGLQETQY TRBD1 TRBJ2-5 TRBV4-1
ASTEGGRRPYNEQF NA TRBJ2-1 TRBV2
SARWQGSRTDTQY NA TRBJ2-3 TRBV20-1
SVSAEVNGEQF NA TRBJ2-1 TRBV29-1
ASRGLTGQGGYEQY NA TRBJ2-7 TRBV12-3/TRBV12-4
ASSLGQIYEQY TRBD1 TRBJ2-7 TRBV11-2
ASSHTSGPLPYEQY TRBD2 TRBJ2-7 TRBV4-1
ASRQNRARDTEAF NA TRBJ1-1 TRBV6-6
SGDPGHTDTQY NA TRBJ2-3 TRBV29-1
ASSLRTGSDEQY TRBD1 NA TRBV5-5
ASSLVAQRSYGYT NA TRBJ1-2 TRBV7-2
ASSPGGGRAF NA TRBJ1-1 TRBV4-2
SARDLERGYPYNEQF TRBD2 TRBJ2-1 TRBV20-1
ASSLAGQVDTYEQY TRBD1 TRBJ2-7 TRBV7-2
ASKSGTGGRSSYEQY TRBD1 NA TRBV2
AISKTSGINYNEQF TRBD2 TRBJ2-1 TRBV10-3
ASRPNDRIPQETQY NA TRBJ2-5 TRBV7-2
ASSPGEETEAF NA TRBJ1-1 TRBV6-5
ASSPSGPTEAF NA TRBJ1-1 TRBV7-2
ATSVGGSVYNEQF TRBD2 TRBJ2-1 TRBV24-1
SARTTVYEQY NA TRBJ2-7 TRBV20-1
ASSPGEANYGYT NA TRBJ1-2 TRBV6-6
ASSQGPGVGNSPLH NA TRBJ1-6 TRBV5-6
SARVFTSQLNEQF NA TRBJ2-1 TRBV20-1
SARDYRTEAF NA TRBJ1-1 TRBV20-1
ASSYLTGRNTQY TRBD1 TRBJ2-3 TRBV6-5